This T cell receptor beta chain was identified during a study of Graves' ophthalmopathy and Graves' hyperthyroidism. This clonotype was counted ten times or more. One end of the junction does not line up with germline, which may come from a read error. Excluded: other autoimmune disease, uncontrolled infection, pregnancy or lactation. TCR beta CDR3 regions were amplified from RNA transcripts. An opening RT-PCR round employed HTBI primers and preceded a second-round multiplex PCR. TCRdb processed the multiplex PCR reads anew with MiXCR; each CDR3 protein has one entry. The sample shows 350,000 to 400,000 distinct CDR3 sequences, 15% of them seen only once. The V gene's germline CDR1 is SGHDN and CDR2 FVKESK. The CDR3 has 16 amino acids.

The receptor comes from a woman aged 18-29 years with stable Graves' hyperthyroidism. Sequenced material: peripheral blood. The chain employs TRBV14 and TRBJ1-6, with a possible D match to TRBD1 (6 bases). The CDR3: CASSHRQVSYNSPLLF. The DNA of the CDR3 is TGTGCCAGCAGCCATAGACAGGTCTCCTATAATTCACCCCTCCTCTTT.